This T cell receptor (beta chain) was retrieved from a study of T cells of healthy individuals. From the 5' RACE reads, TCRdb called clonotypes with MiXCR, one entry per CDR3 protein. The repertoire consists of 40,000 to 60,000 distinct CDR3 sequences, with about 15% occurring once and the leading ten covering around 16%. V was pared by 3 bases and J by 6 bases, with 15 bases between. CDR1 is DFQATT, CDR2 SNEGSKA, per germline (reference sequence). The CDR3 runs to 14 residues. This clonotype has only a few counts. V and J are TRBV20-1 and TRBJ2-1, with D uncertain. The clonotype originates from a human donor in good health. The DNA for the CDR3 is TGCAGTGCTAGTTCCTGGGTAGGCAGCAATGAGCAGTTCTTC. Amino acids: CSASSWVGSNEQFF.